Listed below are T cell receptor beta chains from one sample, sequenced in a study of T cell responses to AZD1222 COVID-19 vaccine. Assay: immunoSEQ multiplex PCR; the TCRdb copy retains only in-frame clones and omits some. The top ten clones hold 2% to 3% of a sample with about 120,000 clones, 75% to 90% of them seen once. The starting material was peripheral blood, obtained 28 days after the second AZD1222 dose. The receptors were sampled from an adult who received the AZD1222 COVID-19 vaccine. Each CDR3 is given with its conserved first and last residue. D genes are given only for firm matches. Expanded clones are given a class, and other clones once, few, many or no size at all.

size	D	V	J	CDR3	DNA
.	.	TRBV19	TRBJ1-5	CASSIDRDQPQHF	TGTGCCAGTAGTATAGACAGGGACCAGCCCCAGCATTTT
.	TRBD2	TRBV7-2	TRBJ2-7	CASSLTGGPQEQYF	TGTGCCAGCAGCTTAACGGGGGGGCCTCAGGAGCAGTACTTC
.	TRBD1	TRBV6-5	TRBJ2-2	CASRPDRAGELFF	TGTGCCAGCAGACCAGACAGGGCCGGGGAGCTGTTTTTT
.	.	TRBV12-3/TRBV12-4	TRBJ2-1	CASSPGFNEQFF	TGTGCCAGCAGTCCAGGGTTTAATGAGCAGTTCTTC
.	TRBD1	TRBV11-2	TRBJ2-3	CASRQTGITDTQYF	TGTGCCAGCAGGCAGACAGGGATCACAGATACGCAGTATTTT
.	TRBD1	TRBV14	TRBJ1-2	CASSHEGQGIYGYTF	TGTGCCAGCAGCCATGAAGGACAGGGGATCTATGGCTACACCTTC
.	.	TRBV7-9	TRBJ1-2	CASSIGDGYTF	TGTGCCAGCAGCATCGGAGATGGCTACACCTTC
.	.	TRBV5-1	TRBJ2-7	CASSAESYEQYF	TGCGCCAGCAGCGCAGAATCCTACGAGCAGTACTTC
.	.	TRBV6-1	TRBJ1-6	CASSDRHIQAAGNSPLHF	TGTGCCAGCAGTGATCGGCACATACAGGCTGCTGGTAATTCACCCCTCCACTTT
few	.	TRBV5-1	TRBJ2-2	CASSLEGYTGELFF	TGCGCCAGCAGCTTGGAAGGGTACACCGGGGAGCTGTTTTTT
once	TRBD2	TRBV7-3	TRBJ2-1	CASSISGGSYNEQFF	TGTGCCAGCAGCATCAGCGGGGGGTCTTACAATGAGCAGTTCTTC
.	.	TRBV7-2	TRBJ2-5	CASSLDQGGQETQYF	TGTGCCAGCAGCTTAGATCAGGGCGGACAAGAGACCCAGTACTTC
.	.	TRBV6-6	TRBJ1-2	CASRRGPGGYTF	TGTGCCAGCCGACGGGGACCGGGTGGCTACACCTTC
.	.	TRBV2	TRBJ2-6	CASSLLSSGANVLTF	TGTGCCAGCAGCCTTCTAAGTTCTGGGGCCAACGTCCTGACTTTC
once	.	TRBV28	TRBJ1-4	CASSFDRRKLFF	TGTGCCAGCAGTTTCGACAGAAGAAAACTGTTTTTT
.	.	TRBV11-1	TRBJ1-6	CASSLRRGDNSPLHF	TGTGCCAGCAGCTTGAGACGAGGTGATAATTCACCCCTCCACTTT
.	.	TRBV29-1	TRBJ1-1	CSVVVTTLNTEAFF	TGCAGCGTTGTGGTTACCACTTTGAACACTGAAGCTTTCTTT
.	.	TRBV7-9	TRBJ2-3	CASSFMGTDTQYF	TGTGCCAGCAGCTTCATGGGGACAGATACGCAGTATTTT
.	.	TRBV2	TRBJ2-7	CASKELPWRFGQYF	TGTGCCAGCAAGGAGTTACCCTGGCGTTTCGGGCAGTACTTC
.	.	TRBV27	TRBJ1-5	CASSFQGGLGNQPQHF	TGTGCCAGCAGTTTTCAGGGCGGACTAGGCAATCAGCCCCAGCATTTT
.	.	TRBV28	TRBJ1-4	CASTPGGATNEKLFF	TGTGCCAGCACCCCGGGGGGGGCGACTAATGAAAAACTGTTTTTT
.	.	TRBV2	TRBJ1-5	CASSGTNGGAPNQPQHF	TGTGCCAGCAGTGGGACTAACGGGGGGGCCCCCAATCAGCCCCAGCATTTT
few	.	TRBV12-3/TRBV12-4	TRBJ1-4	CASSLALQGKLFF	TGTGCCAGCAGTTTGGCCCTACAGGGAAAACTGTTTTTT
.	TRBD1	TRBV29-1	TRBJ2-7	CSVVLTGVGEQYF	TGCAGCGTGGTCCTGACAGGGGTTGGCGAGCAGTACTTC
once	TRBD1	TRBV28	TRBJ1-1	CASWLAQGTEAFF	TGTGCCAGCTGGTTGGCACAGGGGACTGAAGCTTTCTTT
.	.	TRBV7-8	TRBJ1-2	CASSFGREVNYGYTF	TGTGCCAGCAGCTTTGGGCGGGAAGTTAACTATGGCTACACCTTC
.	TRBD1	TRBV5-6	TRBJ2-3	CASTFLGDRGADTQYF	TGTGCCAGCACCTTTCTTGGAGACAGGGGTGCAGATACGCAGTATTTT
.	.	TRBV5-6	TRBJ2-7	CASSFFGGRSYEQYF	TGTGCCAGCAGCTTTTTCGGGGGCCGGTCCTACGAGCAGTACTTC
.	.	TRBV10-3	TRBJ1-2	CAISESSGTSNGYTF	TGTGCCATCAGTGAGTCGAGTGGGACTTCCAATGGCTACACCTTC
.	.	TRBV3-1/TRBV3-2	TRBJ2-2	CASSPRLPRGTGELFF	TGTGCCAGCAGCCCCAGGCTCCCACGAGGCACCGGGGAGCTGTTTTTT
once	TRBD2	TRBV7-6	TRBJ2-5	CASSRQIAGGLQETQYF	TGTGCCAGCAGCCGTCAAATAGCGGGGGGACTGCAAGAGACCCAGTACTTC
.	.	TRBV28	TRBJ1-4	CASSSTPRAEKLFF	TGTGCCAGCAGTTCGACACCTAGAGCGGAAAAACTGTTTTTT
.	TRBD1	TRBV30	TRBJ1-5	CAWSSGQGALGPQHF	TGTGCCTGGAGTTCGGGACAGGGGGCTTTAGGGCCCCAGCATTTT
.	.	TRBV19	TRBJ2-7	CASSPYSLRQSSYEQYF	TGTGCCAGTAGTCCCTACTCCCTCAGACAGAGCTCCTACGAGCAGTACTTC
.	.	TRBV5-4	TRBJ2-7	CASSPNVMPEQYF	TGTGCCAGCAGCCCAAACGTCATGCCCGAGCAGTACTTC
.	TRBD1	TRBV11-3	TRBJ2-1	CASSLRGPQDEQFF	TGTGCCAGCAGCTTGAGGGGGCCTCAAGATGAGCAGTTCTTC
.	.	TRBV5-5	TRBJ1-1	CASSLSSETPFF	TGTGCCAGCAGCTTGTCTTCCGAAACACCTTTCTTT
.	.	TRBV2	TRBJ2-2	CASRGVSNTGELFF	TGTGCCAGCAGGGGGGTCTCTAACACCGGGGAGCTGTTTTTT
.	TRBD1	TRBV4-3	TRBJ2-4	CASSQDTVDRGAKNIQYF	TGCGCCAGCAGCCAAGATACGGTGGACAGGGGAGCCAAAAACATTCAGTACTTC